This T cell receptor beta chain comes out of a study of shared clonotypes between healthy human individuals. Study details: Samples came from a couple of female and a few male donors aged 18 to 49.

The CDR3 has 16 amino acids. Germline V gives CDR1 LGHNA, CDR2 YNFKEQ. For this clone: It differs at one base from a far larger clone, so likely a read error.

At the deep level, the assay was run. Each subset's genomic DNA was shared equally among a number of immunoSEQ plates. How the authors handled the data: Filtering differed because ImmunoSEQ produced junction-only sequences that carried no quality scores. Assay used: immunoSEQ multiplex PCR; TCRdb lists only in-frame clones, some missing. The DNA was the basis for D and trimming; V, J and clone size are from that table. The sample contains 470,000 or so clones, 81% of which appear only once. The TCR originated in a woman aged 35 to 49 in good health. Some clones in this sample may be carry-over from other donors' samples. The chain links TRBV4-2 to TRBJ2-1, with 8 bases matching TRBD2. Sample: PBMCs. As DNA, the CDR3 is TGTGCCAGCAGCCAAGAAGTAGCGGGATCCTACAGTGAGCAGTTCTTC. This codes for CASSQEVAGSYSEQFF.